This is a list of T cell receptor beta chains from one sample in a study of breast tumors, draining lymph nodes, adjacent tissues. MiXCR, run by TCRdb on the multiplex PCR reads, gives a single entry per CDR3 protein. This table holds about 110,000 distinct CDR3 sequences, more than 30% found once. The sequenced sample was axillary lymph node tissue. Receptor source: a female donor with breast cancer. Some clones in this sample may be carry-over from other donors' samples. Each CDR3 is given with its conserved first and last residue. D genes are given only for firm matches. The size entry is marked missing in some rows and otherwise reads once, few, many or a size class.

v_gene: TRBV12-3/TRBV12-4; abundance: many; j_gene: TRBJ1-1; d_gene: TRBD1; CDR3nt: TGTGCCAGCAGGACCACAGGGGGCCGGGGTGAAGCTTTCTTT; CDR3aa: CASRTTGGRGEAFF
v_gene: TRBV11-1; abundance: many; j_gene: TRBJ2-7; d_gene: TRBD2; CDR3nt: TGTGCCGGCAGCTTAGCGCTCACTAGCGGACAACCCTACGAGCAGTACTTC; CDR3aa: CAGSLALTSGQPYEQYF
v_gene: TRBV6-4; abundance: many; j_gene: TRBJ1-1; d_gene: NA; CDR3nt: TGTGCCAGCAGTGAAGGCGGGCAGGCCACTGAAGCTTTCTTT; CDR3aa: CASSEGGQATEAFF
v_gene: TRBV28; abundance: NA; j_gene: TRBJ2-5; d_gene: NA; CDR3nt: TGTGCCAGCAGTTTAGGAGGACAAGGGGTTGAGACCCAGTACTTC; CDR3aa: CASSLGGQGVETQYF
v_gene: TRBV6-6; abundance: many; j_gene: TRBJ2-7; d_gene: NA; CDR3nt: TGTGCCACCGGCAGCCAGGGGCACGAGCAGTACTTC; CDR3aa: CATGSQGHEQYF
v_gene: TRBV7-3; abundance: many; j_gene: TRBJ1-5; d_gene: NA; CDR3nt: TGTGCCAGCAGCCGAGACAGGTTCAATCAGCCCCAGCATTTT; CDR3aa: CASSRDRFNQPQHF
v_gene: TRBV6-6; abundance: many; j_gene: TRBJ1-5; d_gene: NA; CDR3nt: TGTGCCAGCAAAGGGGTTCGGGGCAATCAGCCCCAGCATTTT; CDR3aa: CASKGVRGNQPQHF
v_gene: TRBV5-8; abundance: many; j_gene: TRBJ1-3; d_gene: NA; CDR3nt: TGTGCCAGCAGCCTTGCCGGCAGGAGAGGAAACACCATATATTTT; CDR3aa: CASSLAGRRGNTIYF
v_gene: TRBV20-1; abundance: NA; j_gene: TRBJ2-1; d_gene: TRBD1; CDR3nt: TGCAGTGCTAGAGTAGTAAGGGGGCCGAGCGTTGAGCAGTTCTTC; CDR3aa: CSARVVRGPSVEQFF
v_gene: TRBV7-8; abundance: medium-sized; j_gene: TRBJ2-5; d_gene: NA; CDR3nt: TGTGCCAGCAGCTTAGAACAGCAAGAGACCCAGTACTTC; CDR3aa: CASSLEQQETQYF
v_gene: TRBV12-3/TRBV12-4; abundance: many; j_gene: TRBJ1-6; d_gene: TRBD1; CDR3nt: TGTGCCAGCAACCCGGGACAGGGGTATTCACCCCTCCACTTT; CDR3aa: CASNPGQGYSPLHF
v_gene: TRBV5-1; abundance: NA; j_gene: TRBJ2-5; d_gene: NA; CDR3nt: TGCGCCAGCAGCCTCAGGGTGGGAAGGCACGAGACCCAGTACTTC; CDR3aa: CASSLRVGRHETQYF
v_gene: TRBV9; abundance: many; j_gene: TRBJ1-2; d_gene: TRBD1; CDR3nt: TGTGCCAGCAGCAAACTCCGGGACAGGGGGAGATATGGCTACACCTTC; CDR3aa: CASSKLRDRGRYGYTF
v_gene: TRBV5-1; abundance: many; j_gene: TRBJ2-5; d_gene: TRBD1; CDR3nt: TGCGCCAGCAACCTACTTGGGACAGCTCACGAGACCCAGTACTTC; CDR3aa: CASNLLGTAHETQYF
v_gene: TRBV28; abundance: many; j_gene: TRBJ2-5; d_gene: NA; CDR3nt: TGTGCCAGCACAGCAGGGGCGGGAGAGACCCAGTACTTC; CDR3aa: CASTAGAGETQYF
v_gene: TRBV6-7; abundance: many; j_gene: TRBJ1-2; d_gene: TRBD1; CDR3nt: TGTGCCAGCAGTTACTCGCGACAGGGGGCAGGCTACACCTTC; CDR3aa: CASSYSRQGAGYTF
v_gene: TRBV30; abundance: many; j_gene: TRBJ2-7; d_gene: TRBD1; CDR3nt: TGTGCCTGGAATCGACAGGGGCGCAGAGGCGAGCAGTACTTC; CDR3aa: CAWNRQGRRGEQYF
v_gene: TRBV4-1; abundance: many; j_gene: TRBJ2-7; d_gene: NA; CDR3nt: TGCGCCAGCAGCCAAATTATATTCGAGGACTCCTACGAGCAGTACTTC; CDR3aa: CASSQIIFEDSYEQYF
v_gene: TRBV10-3; abundance: many; j_gene: TRBJ1-5; d_gene: NA; CDR3nt: TGTGCCATCAGTGACCTCACCCACGGGGCTCAGCCCCAGCATTTT; CDR3aa: CAISDLTHGAQPQHF
v_gene: TRBV7-6; abundance: many; j_gene: TRBJ2-5; d_gene: TRBD1; CDR3nt: TGTGCCAGCAGCCCGGACAGGGGAGAGACCCAGTACTTC; CDR3aa: CASSPDRGETQYF
v_gene: TRBV12-3/TRBV12-4; abundance: NA; j_gene: TRBJ2-7; d_gene: TRBD1; CDR3nt: TGTGCCAGCAGTTTAGGGGGGACAGGGACGTGGGACTACGAGCAGTACTTC; CDR3aa: CASSLGGTGTWDYEQYF
v_gene: TRBV7-3; abundance: many; j_gene: TRBJ1-4; d_gene: NA; CDR3nt: TGTGCCAGCAGCTGGAGGCGCAGGCATAATGAAAAACTGTTTTTT; CDR3aa: CASSWRRRHNEKLFF
v_gene: TRBV3-1; abundance: many; j_gene: TRBJ2-7; d_gene: NA; CDR3nt: TGTGCCAGCAGCCGTCGGGGGTCCTACGAGCAGTACTTC; CDR3aa: CASSRRGSYEQYF
v_gene: TRBV4-1; abundance: many; j_gene: TRBJ1-4; d_gene: TRBD1; CDR3nt: TGCGCCAGCAGGGGACGGACAGGGGCAACTAATGAAAAACTGTTTTTT; CDR3aa: CASRGRTGATNEKLFF
v_gene: TRBV7-2; abundance: NA; j_gene: TRBJ1-6; d_gene: NA; CDR3nt: TGTGCCAGCAGCTTTTATCAGGCTAATTCACCCCTCCACTTT; CDR3aa: CASSFYQANSPLHF
v_gene: TRBV27; abundance: few; j_gene: TRBJ2-1; d_gene: NA; CDR3nt: TGTGCCAGCAGTTATACCCAGGGTTACAACAATGAGCAGTTCTTC; CDR3aa: CASSYTQGYNNEQFF
v_gene: TRBV30; abundance: NA; j_gene: TRBJ1-4; d_gene: NA; CDR3nt: TGTGCCTGGAGTGTACTAGGCGGTGAAAAACTGTTTTTT; CDR3aa: CAWSVLGGEKLFF
v_gene: TRBV7-9; abundance: NA; j_gene: TRBJ1-1; d_gene: NA; CDR3nt: TGTGCCAGCAGCTTGTCCCAGGGATGGACTGAAGCTTTCTTT; CDR3aa: CASSLSQGWTEAFF
v_gene: TRBV7-9; abundance: NA; j_gene: TRBJ1-2; d_gene: NA; CDR3nt: TGTGCCAGCAACCTGACGGAAAATGGCTACACCTTC; CDR3aa: CASNLTENGYTF
v_gene: TRBV6-1; abundance: few; j_gene: TRBJ2-4; d_gene: NA; CDR3nt: TGTGCCAGCACCCTCGAAAATAGGCTTGTAGCCAAAAACATTCAGTACTTC; CDR3aa: CASTLENRLVAKNIQYF
v_gene: TRBV6-2/TRBV6-3; abundance: many; j_gene: TRBJ1-6; d_gene: TRBD1; CDR3nt: TGTGCCAGCAGCCCCCTCCGGGACAGAGAATCACCCCTCCACTTT; CDR3aa: CASSPLRDRESPLHF
v_gene: TRBV5-1; abundance: many; j_gene: TRBJ2-5; d_gene: TRBD2; CDR3nt: TGCGCCAGCAGCTTTACGGGAGGGTACCAAGAGACCCAGTACTTC; CDR3aa: CASSFTGGYQETQYF
v_gene: TRBV20-1; abundance: NA; j_gene: TRBJ2-2; d_gene: NA; CDR3nt: TGCAGTGCTAGTAGGAGGGCAAGGACCCCTAGTGAGCTGTTTTTT; CDR3aa: CSASRRARTPSELFF
v_gene: TRBV20-1; abundance: many; j_gene: TRBJ2-1; d_gene: TRBD2; CDR3nt: TGCAGTGCTAGAGCCGGGACTAGCGGACCCTTGGAGCAGTTCTTC; CDR3aa: CSARAGTSGPLEQFF
v_gene: TRBV28; abundance: NA; j_gene: TRBJ1-1; d_gene: NA; CDR3nt: TGTGCCAGCTACACGGGGCCCCTTGAAGCTTTCTTT; CDR3aa: CASYTGPLEAFF
v_gene: TRBV7-2; abundance: NA; j_gene: TRBJ2-1; d_gene: TRBD2; CDR3nt: TGTGCCAGCAGCTTACAGCGTACTAGCGGGGGGCGAGATGAGCAGTTCTTC; CDR3aa: CASSLQRTSGGRDEQFF
v_gene: TRBV19; abundance: many; j_gene: TRBJ1-5; d_gene: TRBD1; CDR3nt: TGTGCCAGTAGTGGGGGACAGGGGAATCAGCCCCAGCATTTT; CDR3aa: CASSGGQGNQPQHF
v_gene: TRBV6-1; abundance: many; j_gene: TRBJ2-5; d_gene: TRBD1; CDR3nt: TGTGCCAGCAGTGGGCAGGGGGCATGGTTGGAGACCCAGTACTTC; CDR3aa: CASSGQGAWLETQYF
v_gene: TRBV27; abundance: many; j_gene: TRBJ2-7; d_gene: NA; CDR3nt: TGTGCCAGCAGCCCAGGACAGTACTCCTACGAGCAGTACTTC; CDR3aa: CASSPGQYSYEQYF
v_gene: TRBV3-1; abundance: many; j_gene: TRBJ2-1; d_gene: NA; CDR3nt: TGTGCCAGCAGCCTCATCCGGGACTCCTACGATGAGCAGTTCTTC; CDR3aa: CASSLIRDSYDEQFF
v_gene: TRBV2; abundance: NA; j_gene: TRBJ1-2; d_gene: TRBD1; CDR3nt: TGTGCCAGCAGTGCCCTCCCGGGACAGGATTATGGCTACACCTTC; CDR3aa: CASSALPGQDYGYTF
v_gene: TRBV5-1; abundance: many; j_gene: TRBJ2-7; d_gene: NA; CDR3nt: TGCGCCAGCAGCTTTATTCTGTCCTACGAGCAGTACTTC; CDR3aa: CASSFILSYEQYF
v_gene: TRBV5-1; abundance: many; j_gene: TRBJ2-6; d_gene: NA; CDR3nt: TGCGCCAGCAGCTTGGTAAGCTCTGGGGCCAACGTCCTGACTTTC; CDR3aa: CASSLVSSGANVLTF
v_gene: TRBV5-4; abundance: many; j_gene: TRBJ2-1; d_gene: NA; CDR3nt: TGTGCCAGCAGCTTGGGGGGGGCGAGCTCCTACAATGAGCAGTTCTTC; CDR3aa: CASSLGGASSYNEQFF
v_gene: TRBV6-1; abundance: many; j_gene: TRBJ1-6; d_gene: NA; CDR3nt: TGTGCCAGCAGTCAACGTGGGAGGGGAAGGGTCTTAAGAAGGAATTCACCCCTCCACTTT; CDR3aa: CASSQRGRGRVLRRNSPLHF
v_gene: TRBV20-1; abundance: many; j_gene: TRBJ2-7; d_gene: NA; CDR3nt: TGCAGTGGAACAGACTCTTACGAGCAGTACTTC; CDR3aa: CSGTDSYEQYF
v_gene: TRBV18; abundance: few; j_gene: TRBJ2-1; d_gene: NA; CDR3nt: TGTGCCAGCTCACAGACCGGGACCGCCGATATCGGTGAGCAGTTCTTC; CDR3aa: CASSQTGTADIGEQFF
v_gene: TRBV5-8; abundance: NA; j_gene: TRBJ1-2; d_gene: TRBD1; CDR3nt: TGTGCCAGCAGTTCGGACAGGGGCCATGGCCACACCTTC; CDR3aa: CASSSDRGHGHTF
v_gene: TRBV6-5; abundance: many; j_gene: TRBJ1-6; d_gene: NA; CDR3nt: TGTGCCAGCAGTTACCTGGACGGCGTCCAACGGGGAGATAATTCACCCCTCCACTTT; CDR3aa: CASSYLDGVQRGDNSPLHF
v_gene: TRBV20-1; abundance: many; j_gene: TRBJ2-2; d_gene: TRBD1; CDR3nt: TGCAGTGCTAGAGGGCGGGACAGGGCCCCGAACACCGGGGAGCTGTTTTTT; CDR3aa: CSARGRDRAPNTGELFF
v_gene: TRBV7-2; abundance: many; j_gene: TRBJ1-4; d_gene: NA; CDR3nt: TGTGCCAGCAGCTTAGGACAACCAGGCGAAAAACTGTTTTTT; CDR3aa: CASSLGQPGEKLFF
v_gene: TRBV20-1; abundance: many; j_gene: TRBJ1-5; d_gene: NA; CDR3nt: TGCAGTGCTCTTCGCGACAGGTCCGGGAGTCAGCCCCAGCATTTT; CDR3aa: CSALRDRSGSQPQHF
v_gene: TRBV7-9; abundance: many; j_gene: TRBJ2-5; d_gene: TRBD2; CDR3nt: TGTGCCAGCAGCTCACCGGGACTAGCGGCTCAAGAGACCCAGTACTTC; CDR3aa: CASSSPGLAAQETQYF